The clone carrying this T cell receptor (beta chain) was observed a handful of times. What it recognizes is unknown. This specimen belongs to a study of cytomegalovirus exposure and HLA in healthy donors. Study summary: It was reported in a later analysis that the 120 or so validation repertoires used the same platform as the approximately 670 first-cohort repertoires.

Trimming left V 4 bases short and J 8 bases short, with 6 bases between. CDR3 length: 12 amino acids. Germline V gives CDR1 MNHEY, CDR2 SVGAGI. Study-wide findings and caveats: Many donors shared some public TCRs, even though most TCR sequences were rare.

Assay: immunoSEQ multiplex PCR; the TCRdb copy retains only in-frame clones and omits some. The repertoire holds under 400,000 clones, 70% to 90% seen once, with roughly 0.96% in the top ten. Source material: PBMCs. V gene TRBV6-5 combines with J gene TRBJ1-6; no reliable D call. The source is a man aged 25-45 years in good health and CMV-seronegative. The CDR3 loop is CASSFSDSPLHF. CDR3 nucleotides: TGTGCCAGCAGTTTCAGTGATTCACCCCTCCACTTT.